Reported below is one T cell receptor beta chain. Its antigen is as yet unknown. This sample was included in a study of T cell clones after liver transplantation. Study outcomes and limitations: Donor-reactive sequences fell more than third party-reactive ones, suggesting partial deletion.

The method was immunoSEQ multiplex PCR; TCRdb's version includes in-frame clones alone and lacks a portion of them. Of 55,000 to 75,000 clones listed, about 73% were seen once; the top ten hold over 2.5%. There are 14 residues in the CDR3. Trimming took 4 bases from V and 9 from J, leaving 15 bases between them. Per the germline V gene, CDR1 is PRHDT and CDR2 is FYEKMQ (reference sequence). This receptor was identified in a human patient who received a liver transplant. Some of the T cells might come from the graft donor. This specimen was CD4+ T cells from blood, taken at the roughly 15-month timepoint. The chain has TRBV13 and TRBJ1-4; D possibly corresponds to TRBD1 (5 bases). The CDR3 bases are TGTGCCAGCAGCTCCTCTGGGGGGTCCCAAAAACTGTTTTTT. Translation: CASSSSGGSQKLFF.